This T cell receptor beta chain was captured by sequencing in a study of blood T cell repertoires in COVID-19. Per the original methods: Using reference gene primer amplification, nucleated cell counts were estimated. Clones were sequenced by immunoSEQ multiplex PCR, and TCRdb holds only the in-frame ones, with some missing. V, J and clone size are those of that table, while D and trimming were read from the DNA. Of almost 80,000 clones in the sample, 80% to 85% were seen once. The CDR3 spans 13 residues. V trimming: 6 bases; J trimming: 4 bases; junction bases outside the gene matches: 5. Germline CDR1 ENHRY, CDR2 SYGVKD.

What was sequenced was peripheral blood. This receptor was taken from a woman between 65 and 79 years old with acute or convalescent COVID-19. The rearrangement uses TRBV10-3 and TRBJ1-1, with 7 positions matching TRBD1. CDR3 nucleotides: TGTGCCATCAGAGGACAGGAAGGCACTGAAGCTTTCTTT. This sequence encodes CAIRGQEGTEAFF.